This record covers a single T cell receptor (beta chain). This entry comes from a study of cytomegalovirus exposure and HLA in healthy donors. Whole-study context: Roughly 80 million unique TCRs from HLA-typed donors made up an early data release.

Amplification used 60 Vbeta primers and 13 Jbeta primers. TCRdb's copy holds only in-frame clones and misses some; the assay was immunoSEQ multiplex PCR. The data hold about 170,000 clones, with around 79% observed a single time. Losses at the gene ends were 4 bases for V and 2 bases for J; bases not matched to a gene: 6. The CDR3 is 15 amino acids. Germline lookup yields CDR1 SGHNT and CDR2 YYREEE (reference sequence). This clonotype was sampled from a woman aged 50 to 60 in good health and CMV-seropositive. The sample was PBMCs. V and J are TRBV5-4 and TRBJ2-7, with 10 bases lining up with TRBD1. CDR3 sequence (DNA): TGTGCCAGCAGCCTCGGGACAGGGGCTCCCTACGAGCAGTACTTC. Its translation is CASSLGTGAPYEQYF.